The entry below gives a single TCR beta chain sequence along with its context. Its antigen is currently unknown. The sample originates from a study of cytomegalovirus exposure and HLA in healthy donors. Study-level points and caveats: The Asian-associated ancestry cluster reportedly had fewer N-insertions than the roughly 700-donor mean in a later analysis. In an earlier analysis, most TCR beta V segments were productive about 90% or about 30% of the time. Rarity marked most TCR sequences, yet some public TCRs occurred in many donors.

CDR1 is LGHNA and CDR2 is YSLEER in the germline V gene. Between the trimmed V and J ends, which lost 4 bases and 0 bases, there was a span of 8 bases. The CDR3 has 14 residues. PCR was performed using 60 Vbeta and 13 Jbeta primers. Assay used: immunoSEQ multiplex PCR; TCRdb lists only in-frame clones, some missing. The repertoire holds around 170,000 clones, with around 86% as singletons. Material for sequencing was PBMCs. This chain uses TRBV4-3 with TRBJ2-3; D possibly corresponds to TRBD2 (5 bases). The sequence came from a man aged 35-49 years in good health and CMV-seropositive. In nucleotides, the CDR3 is TGCGCCAGCAGCCCGAGGGCTAGCACAGATACGCAGTATTTT. Translation gives CASSPRASTDTQYF.